The clone carrying this T cell receptor (beta chain) has a count of ten or more. This sample was included in a study of neurological immune-mediated disorders. cDNA synthesis was performed by 5'RACE with 10-nucleotide random UMIs. In TCRdb, the 5' RACE reads were re-called with MiXCR into one record per CDR3 protein. The table shows about 80,000 distinct CDR3 sequences, with approximately 6% occurring only once. The CDR3 has 15 residues. CDR1 and CDR2 (germline): MNHEY, SVGAGI. Losses at the gene ends were 6 bases for V and 4 bases for J; bases not matched to a gene: 10. Time point: longitudinal time-point 2.

Sequenced sample: PBMCs. The rearrangement joins TRBV6-5 to TRBJ2-5; 8 positions match TRBD1. This clonotype was obtained from a woman aged 60-75 years with multiple sclerosis. CDR3 sequence reads: CASRPWTGNGETQYF. CDR3 in DNA: TGTGCCAGCAGGCCCTGGACAGGGAACGGAGAGACCCAGTACTTC.